The next 20 T cell receptor beta chains were all read from a single sample in a study of CD8 T cells in ankylosing spondylitis. MiXCR, applied by TCRdb to the 5' RACE reads, yields one record per CDR3 protein. The table has 200,000 to 300,000 distinct CDR3 sequences, around 7.8% seen once; the top ten hold 6.5% to 7%. The sequencing input was blood, either unsorted or a sorted T cell fraction (not recorded which). The origin of the receptors is a male donor with ankylosing spondylitis or in good health (not recorded which).

This clonotype was seen many times. The chain uses TRBV19 and TRBJ1-5, with D unclear. The V end lost 5 bases, the J end lost 2 bases, and 10 bases lay between the germline ends. The CDR3 has 14 amino acids. CDR1 is LNHDA and CDR2 is SQIVND in the germline V gene (reference sequence). As DNA, the CDR3 is TGTGCCAGTAGTCCCCATGAGGGCAATCAGCCCCAGCATTTT. Translated, it gives CASSPHEGNQPQHF.

This clonotype occurred many times. The chain has TRBV3-1 and TRBJ1-2; D unresolved. This CDR3 has 13 amino acids. Germline-derived CDR1 and CDR2 are LGHDT and YNNKEL (reference sequence). V shed 4 bases and J shed 4 bases, with 10 bases lying between them. The CDR3 region is CASSRSQSYGYTF. The CDR3 nucleotides are TGTGCCAGCAGCCGATCACAAAGCTATGGCTACACCTTC.

This clonotype was detected ten times or more. This chain joins TRBV7-2 and TRBJ1-2; possibly TRBD1 for D (5 bases). The V end was cut by 4 bases, the J end by 2 bases, with 8 bases between. CDR3 length: 13 amino acids. CDR1 is SGHTA, CDR2 FQGNSA, per germline. The CDR3 here is CASSSRDNYGYTF. For the CDR3, the DNA is TGTGCCAGCAGCTCACGGGACAACTATGGCTACACCTTC.

This clonotype was recorded many times. V is TRBV2 and J is TRBJ1-4, with 7 positions matching TRBD1. V lost 5 bases, J lost 11 bases, and 23 bases stayed unmatched. The CDR3 has 18 residues. Germline V gene lookup returns CDR1 SNHLY and CDR2 FYNNEI. The CDR3 sequence is CASSSQGVPGISASKLFF. For the CDR3, the DNA is TGTGCCAGCAGTAGCCAGGGGGTACCGGGAATCTCGGCGAGTAAACTGTTTTTT.

The chain carries TRBV24-1 and TRBJ1-2, with 9 bases fitting TRBD1. CDR1 KGHDR and CDR2 SFDVKD come from the germline V gene. CDR3 size: 18 residues. Unmatched junction bases numbered 16, after V lost 9 bases and J lost 0 bases. The CDR3 nucleotides read TGTGCCACCCCCCCCATCGGGACAGGGACCCTAGCTAACTATGGCTACACCTTC. Its protein product is CATPPIGTGTLANYGYTF.

The V gene is TRBV7-2, the J gene TRBJ2-3, with a weak D call TRBD2 (6 bases). Germline assignment: CDR1 SGHTA and CDR2 FQGNSA. Trimming pared 2 bases from V and 4 bases from J, leaving 13 bases between. There are 15 residues in the CDR3. The CDR3 DNA follows: TGTGCCAGCAGCTTAATAGCGGCAAGGTCAGATACGCAGTATTTT. Amino acids: CASSLIAARSDTQYF.

This clonotype has ten or more counts. The chain uses TRBV12-3 or TRBV12-4 and TRBJ2-1, with TRBD2 matching 8 bases. J was trimmed by 6 bases and V by 3 bases; bases with no gene match: 4. CDR3 size: 14 residues. DNA for the CDR3: TGTGCCAGCAGTTTGAGAGCGGGGGCCAATGAGCAGTTCTTC. Amino acid sequence: CASSLRAGANEQFF.

This clonotype was detected ten times or more. With a much larger clone just one base away, this may be a read error. V usage is TRBV5-6 and J usage is TRBJ2-3, with TRBD2 matching over 9 bases. CDR3 length: 14 residues. Germline lookup yields CDR1 SGHDT and CDR2 YYEEEE. With V trimmed by 3 bases and J by 1 base, 0 bases remained unmatched. The CDR3 sequence is CASSWTSGTDTQYF. DNA for the CDR3: TGTGCCAGCAGCTGGACTAGCGGCACAGATACGCAGTATTTT.

The chain joins TRBV19 to TRBJ1-1; unclear D gene. Germline CDR1 is LNHDA and CDR2 is SQIVND (reference sequence). Trimming removed 0 bases at V and 6 bases at J, with 8 bases between. This CDR3 contains 13 residues. In DNA form, the CDR3 reads TGTGCCAGTAGTATAGACAGTATCGCTGAAGCTTTCTTT. Translated: CASSIDSIAEAFF.

In its sample, this clonotype was seen many times. V gene TRBV6-6 combines with J gene TRBJ2-7; D unresolved. V was pared by 6 bases and J by 5 bases, with 14 bases between. Germline CDR1 reads MNHNY; CDR2 reads SVGAGI (reference sequence). This CDR3 has 13 residues. The CDR3 here is CASSPGFLNEQYF. CDR3 DNA: TGTGCCAGCAGCCCCGGCTTCCTGAACGAGCAGTACTTC.

This clonotype was detected many times. This chain links TRBV15 with TRBJ2-3; TRBD2 might be the D (6 bases). This CDR3 has 18 residues. V shed 2 bases and J shed 4 bases, with 22 bases lying between them. Germline CDR1 LNHNV, CDR2 YYDKDF (reference sequence). The CDR3 DNA sequence: TGTGCCACCAGCAGACCATACCTCGGGACTGGAATTGCAGATACGCAGTATTTT. This gives the protein CATSRPYLGTGIADTQYF.

This clonotype was detected ten times or more. The chain couples TRBV12-3 or TRBV12-4 to TRBJ1-1, with TRBD1 matching over 8 bases. V lost 6 bases to trimming and J lost 4 bases; unmatched junction nucleotides: 4. CDR3 length: 13 residues. This CDR3 is CASRNRGVTEAFF. The CDR3 DNA is TGTGCCAGCAGGAACAGGGGGGTCACTGAAGCTTTCTTT.

This clonotype was detected many times. The rearrangement joins TRBV9 to TRBJ1-5, with D perhaps matching TRBD1 (5 bases). The length of the CDR3 is 15 residues. V was cut by 4 bases and J by 7 bases, with 18 bases left in between. Germline CDR1 is SGDLS and CDR2 is YYNGEE. DNA for the CDR3: TGTGCCAGCAGCTTGGGGACCACAAGTGGGCAGCCCCAGCATTTT. Amino acid sequence: CASSLGTTSGQPQHF.

This clonotype was found a few times. The chain employs TRBV12-3 or TRBV12-4 and TRBJ2-3, with 8 nucleotides matching TRBD2. V lost 6 bases and J lost 4; bases outside the gene matches: 9. The CDR3 spans 15 residues. Here the CDR3 DNA reads TGTGCCAGCAGCCCCACCAGCGGGGGATCAGATACGCAGTATTTT. Translated, it gives CASSPTSGGSDTQYF.

This clonotype was found many times. The genes are TRBV12-3 or TRBV12-4 and TRBJ1-1; D remains ambiguous. The CDR3 is made up of 12 amino acids. Between the trimmed V and J ends, which lost 2 bases and 6 bases, there was a span of 7 bases. The CDR3 nucleotides are TGTGCCAGCAGTTTACGGTACGCTGAAGCTTTCTTT. It is translated as CASSLRYAEAFF.

The chain carries TRBV27 and TRBJ2-5; 15 nucleotides line up with TRBD2. The CDR3 contains 19 residues. CDR1 is MNHEY, CDR2 SMNVEV, per germline (reference sequence). The V and J ends lost 0 bases and 5 bases, in that order; junction bases with no gene match: 10. DNA of the CDR3: TGTGCCAGCAGTTTATCAGGACTAGCGGGAGGGCCTGTGGAGGAGACCCAGTACTTC. This codes for CASSLSGLAGGPVEETQYF.

In this sample, this clonotype turned up many times. The chain uses TRBV20-1 and TRBJ2-1; 11 bases agree with TRBD2. Germline CDR1 and CDR2: DFQATT and SNEGSKA (reference sequence). V was pared by 3 bases and J by 15 bases, with 4 bases of the junction left unmatched. The CDR3 has 11 amino acids. The CDR3 here is CSASLAGGRFF. The CDR3 coding sequence is TGCAGTGCTAGTCTAGCGGGAGGACGGTTCTTC.

This clonotype was recorded many times. The CDR3 DNA sequence: TGTGCCAGCAGTTTTTTGGATGAGCAGTTCTTC. It is translated as CASSFLDEQFF. The chain joins TRBV12-3 or TRBV12-4 to TRBJ2-1, with unresolved D. CDR3 length: 11 amino acids. The germline V and J ends were trimmed by 3 bases and 8 bases, with 5 bases remaining between them.

This clonotype was seen many times. The chain links TRBV5-1 to TRBJ2-1; D is perhaps TRBD2 (5 bases). This CDR3 is 15 amino acids long. V dropped 0 bases and J dropped 8 bases, with 15 bases sitting between them. The germline V gene has CDR1 SGHRS and CDR2 YFSETQ. CDR3: CASSLDSGKSDEQFF. The CDR3 nucleotides are TGCGCCAGCAGCTTGGATTCCGGGAAAAGCGATGAGCAGTTCTTC.

This clonotype came up many times. The rearrangement uses TRBV12-3 or TRBV12-4 and TRBJ2-1, with TRBD2 matching over 7 bases. This CDR3 comprises 14 residues. J was trimmed by 3 bases and V by 7 bases; bases with no gene match: 6. The CDR3 DNA sequence: TGTGCCAGCATCGCTGGGGGGGGCTACAATGAGCAGTTCTTC. Protein sequence: CASIAGGGYNEQFF.